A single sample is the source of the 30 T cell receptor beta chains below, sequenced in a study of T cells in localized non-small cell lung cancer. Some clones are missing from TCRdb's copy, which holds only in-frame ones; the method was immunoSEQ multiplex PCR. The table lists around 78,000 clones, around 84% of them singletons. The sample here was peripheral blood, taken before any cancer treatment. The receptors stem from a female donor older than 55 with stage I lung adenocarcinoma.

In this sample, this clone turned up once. The CDR3 here is CASSFGQRNYGYTF. CDR3 bases: TGTGCCAGCAGCTTCGGACAGCGAAACTATGGCTACACCTTC. The chain employs TRBV5-6 and TRBJ1-2, with D possibly matching TRBD1 (6 bases). Trimming stripped 2 bases from V and 2 bases from J, with 10 bases between. Germline assignment: CDR1 SGHDT and CDR2 YYEEEE. The CDR3 sequence is 14 residues long.

The CDR3 loop reads CASSIKVGGDTQYF. The CDR3 DNA sequence: TGTGCCAGCAGCATTAAGGTGGGGGGAGATACGCAGTATTTT. J is TRBJ2-3 and V is TRBV7-6, with a possible D match to TRBD2 (6 bases). The CDR3 totals 14 residues. V was trimmed by 5 bases and J by 5 bases, leaving 14 bases between them. Germline V gene sequence: CDR1 SGHVS, CDR2 FNYEAQ.

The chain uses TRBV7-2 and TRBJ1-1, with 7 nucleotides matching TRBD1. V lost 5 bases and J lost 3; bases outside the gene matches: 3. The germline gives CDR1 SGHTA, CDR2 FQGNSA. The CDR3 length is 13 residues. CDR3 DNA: TGTGCCAGCAGCGTAGACAGGGACACTGAAGCTTTCTTT. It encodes CASSVDRDTEAFF.

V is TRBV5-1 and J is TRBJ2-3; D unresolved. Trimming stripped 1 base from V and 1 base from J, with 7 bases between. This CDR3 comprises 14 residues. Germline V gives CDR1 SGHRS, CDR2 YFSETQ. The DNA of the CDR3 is TGCGCCAGCAGCTTGAGCCGGGGCACAGATACGCAGTATTTT. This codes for CASSLSRGTDTQYF.

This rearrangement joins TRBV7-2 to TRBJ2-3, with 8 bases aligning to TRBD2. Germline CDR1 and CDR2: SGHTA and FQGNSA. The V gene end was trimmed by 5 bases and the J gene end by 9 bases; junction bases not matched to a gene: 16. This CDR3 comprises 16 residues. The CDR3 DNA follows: TGTGCCAGCAGCCCCCAGGAGAGCGGGAGATGGGTGACGCAGTATTTT. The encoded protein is CASSPQESGRWVTQYF.

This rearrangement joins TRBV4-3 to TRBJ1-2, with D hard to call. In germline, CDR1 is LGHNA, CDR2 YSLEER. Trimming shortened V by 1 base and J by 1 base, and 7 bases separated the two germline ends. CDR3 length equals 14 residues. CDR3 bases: TGCGCCAGCAGCCAAGTTCTTAATAACTATGGCTACACCTTC. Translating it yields CASSQVLNNYGYTF.

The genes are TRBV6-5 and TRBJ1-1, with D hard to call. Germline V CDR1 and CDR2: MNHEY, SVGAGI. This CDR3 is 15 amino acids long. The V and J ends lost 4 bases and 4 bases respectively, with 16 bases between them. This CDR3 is CASSSRPSRGTEAFF. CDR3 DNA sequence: TGTGCCAGCAGTTCCCGACCAAGTCGGGGCACTGAAGCTTTCTTT.

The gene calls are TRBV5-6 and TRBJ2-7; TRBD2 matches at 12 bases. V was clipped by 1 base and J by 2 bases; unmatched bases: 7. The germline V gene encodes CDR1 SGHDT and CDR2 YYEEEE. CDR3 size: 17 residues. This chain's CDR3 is CASSLRSSGRETYEQYF. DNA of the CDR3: TGTGCCAGCAGCTTGAGGTCTAGCGGGAGGGAAACCTACGAGCAGTACTTC.

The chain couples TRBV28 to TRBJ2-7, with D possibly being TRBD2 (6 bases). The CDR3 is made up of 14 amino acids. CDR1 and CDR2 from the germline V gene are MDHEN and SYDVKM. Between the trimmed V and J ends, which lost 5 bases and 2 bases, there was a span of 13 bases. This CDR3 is CASSRRAGAYEQYF. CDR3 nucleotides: TGTGCCAGCAGTCGAAGAGCGGGCGCCTACGAGCAGTACTTC.

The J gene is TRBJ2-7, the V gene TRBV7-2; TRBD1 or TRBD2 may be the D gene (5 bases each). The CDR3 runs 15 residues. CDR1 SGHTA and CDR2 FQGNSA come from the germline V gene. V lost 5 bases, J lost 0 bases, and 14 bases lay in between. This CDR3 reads CASSPGPVSSYEQYF. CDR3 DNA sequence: TGTGCCAGCAGCCCGGGGCCCGTAAGCTCCTACGAGCAGTACTTC.

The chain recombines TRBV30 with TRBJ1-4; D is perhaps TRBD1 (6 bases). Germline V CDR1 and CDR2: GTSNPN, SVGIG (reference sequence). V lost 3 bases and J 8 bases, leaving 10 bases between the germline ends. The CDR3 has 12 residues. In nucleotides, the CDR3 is TGTGCCTGGAGCAGGGGAGAAGAAAAACTGTTTTTT. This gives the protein CAWSRGEEKLFF.

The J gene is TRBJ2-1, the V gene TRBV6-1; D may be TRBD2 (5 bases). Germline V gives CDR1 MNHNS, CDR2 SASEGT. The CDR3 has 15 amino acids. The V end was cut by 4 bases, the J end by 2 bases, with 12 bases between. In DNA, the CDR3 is TGTGCCAGCAGTGGAAACGGGGTCCCCTACAATGAGCAGTTCTTC. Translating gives CASSGNGVPYNEQFF.

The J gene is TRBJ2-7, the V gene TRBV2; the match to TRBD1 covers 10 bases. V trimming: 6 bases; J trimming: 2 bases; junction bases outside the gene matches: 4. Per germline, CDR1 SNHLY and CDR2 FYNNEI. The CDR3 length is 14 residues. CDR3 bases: TGTGCCAGCAGCCGAGGACAGGGGGCCTACGAGCAGTACTTC. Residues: CASSRGQGAYEQYF.

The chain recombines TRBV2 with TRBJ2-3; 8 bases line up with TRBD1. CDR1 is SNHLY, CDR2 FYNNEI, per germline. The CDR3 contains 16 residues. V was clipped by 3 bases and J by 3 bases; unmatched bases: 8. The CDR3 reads CASSDAGTGATDTQYF. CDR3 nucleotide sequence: TGTGCCAGCAGTGATGCCGGGACAGGAGCTACAGATACGCAGTATTTT.

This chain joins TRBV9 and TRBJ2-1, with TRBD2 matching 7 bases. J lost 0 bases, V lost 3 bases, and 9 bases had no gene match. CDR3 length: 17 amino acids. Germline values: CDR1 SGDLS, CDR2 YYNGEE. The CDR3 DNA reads TGTGCCAGCAGCGACGAAACTAGCGCGAGCTCCTACAATGAGCAGTTCTTC. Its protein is CASSDETSASSYNEQFF.

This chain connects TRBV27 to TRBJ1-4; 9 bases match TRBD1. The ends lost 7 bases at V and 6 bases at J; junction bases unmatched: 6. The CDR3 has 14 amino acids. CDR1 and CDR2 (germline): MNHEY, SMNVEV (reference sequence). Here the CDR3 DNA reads TGTGCCAGCAAGAAGGGACAGGGACATGAAAAACTGTTTTTT. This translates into CASKKGQGHEKLFF.

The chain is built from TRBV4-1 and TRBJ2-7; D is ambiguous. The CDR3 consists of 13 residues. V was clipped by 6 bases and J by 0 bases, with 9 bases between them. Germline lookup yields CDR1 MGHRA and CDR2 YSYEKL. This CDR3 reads CASRGPSSYEQYF. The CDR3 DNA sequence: TGCGCCAGCAGGGGTCCGAGCTCCTACGAGCAGTACTTC.

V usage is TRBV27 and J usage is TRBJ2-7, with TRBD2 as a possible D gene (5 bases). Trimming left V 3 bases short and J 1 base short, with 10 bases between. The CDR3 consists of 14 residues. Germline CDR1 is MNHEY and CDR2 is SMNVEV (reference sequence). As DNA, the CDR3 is TGTGCCAGCAGTTTTCAAAGCGGATCCTACGAGCAGTACTTC. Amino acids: CASSFQSGSYEQYF.

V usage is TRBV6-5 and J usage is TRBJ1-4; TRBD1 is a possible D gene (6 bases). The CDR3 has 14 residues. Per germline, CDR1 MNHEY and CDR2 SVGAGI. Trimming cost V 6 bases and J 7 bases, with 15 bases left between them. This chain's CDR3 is CASRLDRRSEKLFF. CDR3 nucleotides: TGTGCCAGCAGGCTAGACAGGAGGAGTGAAAAACTGTTTTTT.

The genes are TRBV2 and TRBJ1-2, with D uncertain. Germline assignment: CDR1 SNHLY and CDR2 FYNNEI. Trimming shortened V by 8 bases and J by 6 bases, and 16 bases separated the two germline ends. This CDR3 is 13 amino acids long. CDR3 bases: TGTGCCAGCCGCCTCGCGAACACAAATGGCTACACCTTC. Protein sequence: CASRLANTNGYTF.

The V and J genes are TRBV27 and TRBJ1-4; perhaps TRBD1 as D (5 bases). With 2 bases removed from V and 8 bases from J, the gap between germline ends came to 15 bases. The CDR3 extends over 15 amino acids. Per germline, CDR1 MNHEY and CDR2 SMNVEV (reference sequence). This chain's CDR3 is CASSLNGGTREKLFF. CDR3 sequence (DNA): TGTGCCAGCAGTTTAAATGGTGGGACGCGGGAAAAACTGTTTTTT. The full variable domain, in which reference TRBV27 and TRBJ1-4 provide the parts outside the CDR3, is EAQVTQNPRYLITVTGKKLTVTCSQNMNHEYMSWYRQDPGLGLRQIYYSMNVEVTDKGDVPEGYKVSRKEKRNFPLILESPSPNQTSLYFCASSLNGGTREKLFFGSGTQLSVL.

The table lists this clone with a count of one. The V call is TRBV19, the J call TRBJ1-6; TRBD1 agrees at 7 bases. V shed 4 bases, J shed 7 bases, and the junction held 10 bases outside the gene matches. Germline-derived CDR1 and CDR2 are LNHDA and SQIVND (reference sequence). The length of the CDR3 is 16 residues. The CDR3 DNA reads TGTGCCAGTAGTACCCCCGGGACAGCACAAAATTCACCCCTCCACTTT. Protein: CASSTPGTAQNSPLHF. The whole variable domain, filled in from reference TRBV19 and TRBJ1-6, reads DGGITQSPKYLFRKEGQNVTLSCEQNLNHDAMYWYRQDPGQGLRLIYYSQIVNDFQKGDIAEGYSVSREKKESFPLTVTSAQKNPTAFYLCASSTPGTAQNSPLHFGNGTRLTVT.

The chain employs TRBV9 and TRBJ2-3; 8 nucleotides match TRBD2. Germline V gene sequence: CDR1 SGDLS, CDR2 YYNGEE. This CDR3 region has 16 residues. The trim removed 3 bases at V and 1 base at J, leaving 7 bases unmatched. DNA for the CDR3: TGTGCCAGCAGCGGGTGGACTAGCTCGGGCACAGATACGCAGTATTTT. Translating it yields CASSGWTSSGTDTQYF.

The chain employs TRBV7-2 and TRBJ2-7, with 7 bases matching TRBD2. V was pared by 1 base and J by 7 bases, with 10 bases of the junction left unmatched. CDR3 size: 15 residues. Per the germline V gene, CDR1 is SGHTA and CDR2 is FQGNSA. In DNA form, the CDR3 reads TGTGCCAGCAGCTTAGATGGCTACCCCGGGGGGGAGCAGTACTTC. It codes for CASSLDGYPGGEQYF. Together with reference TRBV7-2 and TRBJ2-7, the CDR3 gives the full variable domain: GAGVSQSPSNKVTEKGKDVELRCDPISGHTALYWYRQSLGQGLEFLIYFQGNSAPDKSGLPSDRFSAERTGGSVSTLTIQRTQQEDSAVYLCASSLDGYPGGEQYFGPGTRLTVT.

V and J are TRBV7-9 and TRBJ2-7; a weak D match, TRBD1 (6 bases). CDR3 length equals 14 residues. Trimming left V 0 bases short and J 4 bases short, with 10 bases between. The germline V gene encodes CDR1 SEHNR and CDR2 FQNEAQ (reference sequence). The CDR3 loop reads CASSLAQGVYEQYF. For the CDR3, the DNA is TGTGCCAGCAGCTTAGCACAGGGAGTGTACGAGCAGTACTTC.

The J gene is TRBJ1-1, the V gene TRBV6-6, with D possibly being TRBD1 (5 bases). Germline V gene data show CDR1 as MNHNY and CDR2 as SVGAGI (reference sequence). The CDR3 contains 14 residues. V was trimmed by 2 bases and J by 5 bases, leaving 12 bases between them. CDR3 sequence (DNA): TGTGCCAGCAGTTACCGGGGTCGGGGGACTGAAGCTTTCTTT. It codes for CASSYRGRGTEAFF.

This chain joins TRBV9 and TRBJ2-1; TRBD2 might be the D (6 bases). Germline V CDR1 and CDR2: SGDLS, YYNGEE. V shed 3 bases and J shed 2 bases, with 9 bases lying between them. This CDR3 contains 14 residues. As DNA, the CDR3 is TGTGCCAGCAGCGCTAGGACTACCTACAATGAGCAGTTCTTC. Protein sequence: CASSARTTYNEQFF.

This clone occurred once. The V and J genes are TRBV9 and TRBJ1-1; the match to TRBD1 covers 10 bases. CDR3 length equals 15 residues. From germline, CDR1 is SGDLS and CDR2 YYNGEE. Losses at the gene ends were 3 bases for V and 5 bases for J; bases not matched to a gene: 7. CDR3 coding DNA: TGTGCCAGCAGCGACAGACAGGGGGCGCCAACTGAAGCTTTCTTT. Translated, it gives CASSDRQGAPTEAFF.

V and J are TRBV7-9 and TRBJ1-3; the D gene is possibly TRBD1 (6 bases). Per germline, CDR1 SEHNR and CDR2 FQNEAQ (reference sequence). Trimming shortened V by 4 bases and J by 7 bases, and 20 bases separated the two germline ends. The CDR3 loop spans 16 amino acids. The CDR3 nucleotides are TGTGCCAGCAGCTCCGGGGCAGGGGCCCCGGTGAACACCATATATTTT. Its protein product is CASSSGAGAPVNTIYF.

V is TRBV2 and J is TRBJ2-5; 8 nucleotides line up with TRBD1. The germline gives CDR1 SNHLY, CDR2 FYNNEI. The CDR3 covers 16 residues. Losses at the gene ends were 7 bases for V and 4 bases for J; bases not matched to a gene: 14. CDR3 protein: CASTRMGQGARETQYF. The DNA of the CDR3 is TGTGCCAGCACCAGGATGGGTCAGGGGGCTAGAGAGACCCAGTACTTC.